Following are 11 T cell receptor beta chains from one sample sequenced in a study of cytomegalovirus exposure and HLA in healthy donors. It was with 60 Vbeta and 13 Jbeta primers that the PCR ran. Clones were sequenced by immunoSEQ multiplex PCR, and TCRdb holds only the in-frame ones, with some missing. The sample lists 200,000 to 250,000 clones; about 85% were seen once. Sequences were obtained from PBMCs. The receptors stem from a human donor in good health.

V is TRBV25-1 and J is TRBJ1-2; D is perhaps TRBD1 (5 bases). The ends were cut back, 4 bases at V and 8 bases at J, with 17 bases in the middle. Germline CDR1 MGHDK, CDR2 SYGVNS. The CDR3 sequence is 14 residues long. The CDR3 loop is CASSGGREEEGYTF. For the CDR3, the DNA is TGTGCCAGCAGTGGCGGCAGGGAGGAGGAAGGCTACACCTTC.

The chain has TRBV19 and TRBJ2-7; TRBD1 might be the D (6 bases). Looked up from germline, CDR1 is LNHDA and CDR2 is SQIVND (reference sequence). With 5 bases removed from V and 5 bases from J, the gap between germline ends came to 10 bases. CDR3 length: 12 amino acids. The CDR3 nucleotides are TGTGCCAGTAGTCAGGGGTCCCACGAGCAGTACTTC. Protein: CASSQGSHEQYF.

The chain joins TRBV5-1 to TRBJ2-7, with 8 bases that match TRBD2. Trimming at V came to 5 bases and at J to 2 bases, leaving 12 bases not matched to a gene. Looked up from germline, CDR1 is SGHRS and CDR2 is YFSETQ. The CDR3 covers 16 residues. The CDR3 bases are TGCGCCAGCAGACACCGGGGGGGCGGAACCACCTACGAGCAGTACTTC. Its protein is CASRHRGGGTTYEQYF.

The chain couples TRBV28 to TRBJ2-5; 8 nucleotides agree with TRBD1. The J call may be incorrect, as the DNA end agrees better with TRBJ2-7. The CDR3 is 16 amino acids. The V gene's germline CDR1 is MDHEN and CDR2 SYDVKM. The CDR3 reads CASSFLGGQGRNEQYF. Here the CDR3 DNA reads TGTGCCAGCAGTTTCTTGGGTGGACAGGGAAGAAACGAGCAGTACTTC.

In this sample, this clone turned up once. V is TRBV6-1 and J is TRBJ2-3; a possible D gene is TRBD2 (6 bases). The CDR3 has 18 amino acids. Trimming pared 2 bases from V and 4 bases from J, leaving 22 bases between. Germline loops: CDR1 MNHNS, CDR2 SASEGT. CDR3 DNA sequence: TGTGCCAGCAGTGAAAGGGCCTTCGCGGGGTGGGGCCCAGATACGCAGTATTTT. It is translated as CASSERAFAGWGPDTQYF.

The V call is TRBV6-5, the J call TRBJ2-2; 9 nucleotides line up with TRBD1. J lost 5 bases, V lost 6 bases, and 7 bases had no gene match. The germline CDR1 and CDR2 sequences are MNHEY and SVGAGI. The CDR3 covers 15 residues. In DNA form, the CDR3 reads TGTGCCAGCAGGTCACAGGGGGCGCGGACCGGGGAGCTGTTTTTT. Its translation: CASRSQGARTGELFF.

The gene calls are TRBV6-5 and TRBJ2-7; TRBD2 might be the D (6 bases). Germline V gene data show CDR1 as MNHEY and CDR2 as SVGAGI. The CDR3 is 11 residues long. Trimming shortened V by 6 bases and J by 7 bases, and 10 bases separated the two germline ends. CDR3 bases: TGTGCCAGCAGGCTCCGGGAGGAGCAGTACTTC. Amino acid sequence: CASRLREEQYF.

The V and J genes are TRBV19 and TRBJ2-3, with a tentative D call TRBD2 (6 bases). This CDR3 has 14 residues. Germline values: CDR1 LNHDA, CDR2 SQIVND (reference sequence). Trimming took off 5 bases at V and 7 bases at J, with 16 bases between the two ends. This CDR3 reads CASSPLRGGNTQYF. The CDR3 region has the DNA TGTGCCAGTAGTCCCCTTCGCGGAGGGAATACGCAGTATTTT.

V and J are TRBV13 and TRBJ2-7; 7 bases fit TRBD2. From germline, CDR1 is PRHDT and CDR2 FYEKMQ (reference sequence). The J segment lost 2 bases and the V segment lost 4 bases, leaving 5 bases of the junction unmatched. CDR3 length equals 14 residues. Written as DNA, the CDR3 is TGTGCCAGCAGCTCACTGGCGGGAGCCTACGAGCAGTACTTC. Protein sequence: CASSSLAGAYEQYF.

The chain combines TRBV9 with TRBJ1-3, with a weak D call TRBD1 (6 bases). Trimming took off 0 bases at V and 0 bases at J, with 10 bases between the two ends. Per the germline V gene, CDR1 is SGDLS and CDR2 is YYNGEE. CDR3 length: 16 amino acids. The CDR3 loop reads CASSVAGANSGNTIYF. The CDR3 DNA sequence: TGTGCCAGCAGCGTAGCAGGGGCGAACTCTGGAAACACCATATATTTT.

The CDR3 protein is CASSSGTSGSTGELFF. CDR3 nucleotide sequence: TGTGCCAGCAGTTCCGGGACTAGCGGGTCCACCGGGGAGCTGTTTTTT. This rearrangement joins TRBV6-5 to TRBJ2-2, with 12 bases lining up with TRBD2. Germline-derived CDR1 and CDR2 are MNHEY and SVGAGI. The V segment lost 4 bases and the J segment 4 bases; nucleotides outside the gene matches: 4. The CDR3 covers 16 residues.